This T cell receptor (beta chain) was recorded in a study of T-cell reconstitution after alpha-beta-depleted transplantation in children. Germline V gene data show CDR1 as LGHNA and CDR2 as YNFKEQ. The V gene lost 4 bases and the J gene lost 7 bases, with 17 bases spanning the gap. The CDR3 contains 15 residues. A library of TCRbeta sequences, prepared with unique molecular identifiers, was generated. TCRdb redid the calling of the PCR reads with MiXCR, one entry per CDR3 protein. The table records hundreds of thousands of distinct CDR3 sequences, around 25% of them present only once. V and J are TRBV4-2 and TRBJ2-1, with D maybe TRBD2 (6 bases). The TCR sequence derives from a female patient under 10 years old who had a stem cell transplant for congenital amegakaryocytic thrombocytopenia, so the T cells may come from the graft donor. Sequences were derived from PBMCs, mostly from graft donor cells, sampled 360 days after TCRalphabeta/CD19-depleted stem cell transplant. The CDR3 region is CASSPNEVLANEQFF. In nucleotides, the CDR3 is TGTGCCAGCAGCCCCAACGAGGTGCTAGCGAATGAGCAGTTCTTC.